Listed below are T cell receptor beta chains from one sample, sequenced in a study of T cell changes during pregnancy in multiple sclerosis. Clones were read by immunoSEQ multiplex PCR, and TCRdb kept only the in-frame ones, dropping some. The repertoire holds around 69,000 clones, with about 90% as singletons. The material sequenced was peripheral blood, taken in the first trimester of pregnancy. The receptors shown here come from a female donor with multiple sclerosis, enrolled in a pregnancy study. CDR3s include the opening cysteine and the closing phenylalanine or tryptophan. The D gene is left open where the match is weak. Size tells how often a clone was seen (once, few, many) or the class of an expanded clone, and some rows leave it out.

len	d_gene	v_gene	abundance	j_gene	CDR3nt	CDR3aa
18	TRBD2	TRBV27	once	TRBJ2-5	TGTGCCAGCAGCAAGATAAGGACTAGCGGGACCGATCTAGAGACCCAGTACTTC	CASSKIRTSGTDLETQYF
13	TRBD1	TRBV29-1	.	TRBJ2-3	TGCAGCGTGGGACAGGGGTTGGCGGATACGCAGTATTTT	CSVGQGLADTQYF
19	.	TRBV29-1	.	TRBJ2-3	TGCAGCGTTGAAGATCTCATGGGAGGGGGATCGTCGGGCACAGATACGCAGTATTTT	CSVEDLMGGGSSGTDTQYF
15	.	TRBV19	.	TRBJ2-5	TGTGCCAGTAGTATAGGGGCGGGATTTGGGGAGACCCAGTACTTC	CASSIGAGFGETQYF
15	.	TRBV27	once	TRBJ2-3	TGTGCCAGCAGCGACACAGGGTCTAGCACAGATACGCAGTATTTT	CASSDTGSSTDTQYF
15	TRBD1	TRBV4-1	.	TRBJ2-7	TGCGCCAGCAGCCAAGCCCAGGGGGTCTCCTACGAGCAGTACTTC	CASSQAQGVSYEQYF
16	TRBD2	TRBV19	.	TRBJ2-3	TGTGCCAGTACCCTACTAGCGGGAGGGCCGGCGGATACGCAGTATTTT	CASTLLAGGPADTQYF
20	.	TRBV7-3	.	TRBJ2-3	TGTGCCAGCAGCTTAACGGTGCGGGCACGGTTGGTTGGGAACACAGATACGCAGTATTTT	CASSLTVRARLVGNTDTQYF
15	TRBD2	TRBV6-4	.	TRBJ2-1	TGTGCCAGCAGTGACTCTAGCGGGTCCTACAATGAGCAGTTCTTC	CASSDSSGSYNEQFF
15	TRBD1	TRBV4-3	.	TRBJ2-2	TGCGCCAGCAGCCAACTCGACAGGGACACCGGGGAGCTGTTTTTT	CASSQLDRDTGELFF
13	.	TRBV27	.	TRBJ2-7	.	CASSSSYSYEQYF
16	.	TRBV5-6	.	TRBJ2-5	TGTGCCAGCAGCTTGGCCGCGGCGGCACCGACGGAGACCCAGTACTTC	CASSLAAAAPTETQYF
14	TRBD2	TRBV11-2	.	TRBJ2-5	TGTGCCAGCAGCAGGACTAGCGAACAAGAGACCCAGTACTTC	CASSRTSEQETQYF
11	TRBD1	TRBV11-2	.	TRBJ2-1	TGTGCCAGCAGCTTCCCGGGACAGGAGCTCTTC	CASSFPGQELF
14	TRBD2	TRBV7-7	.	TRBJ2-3	TGTGCTAGCAGCAAGGGACTAGCAGGGGATACGCAGTATTTT	CASSKGLAGDTQYF
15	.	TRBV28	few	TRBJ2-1	TGTGCCAGCAGACCTCGGAGGATGACCTACAATGAGCAGTTCTTC	CASRPRRMTYNEQFF
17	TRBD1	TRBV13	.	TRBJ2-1	TGTGCCAGCAGCTTCTTCTCCGGGACAGATCTACGGAATGAGCAGTTCTTC	CASSFFSGTDLRNEQFF
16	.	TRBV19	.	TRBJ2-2	TGTGCCAGTAGTATGACTATTGGCGCGAACACCGGGGAGCTGTTTTTT	CASSMTIGANTGELFF
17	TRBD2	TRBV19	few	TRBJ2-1	TGTGCCAGTAGTATTGGGGCCGGGGCGGGAGGGCGCGATGAGCAGTTCTTC	CASSIGAGAGGRDEQFF
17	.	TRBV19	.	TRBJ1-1	TGTGCCAGTAGTATATCGTTTAGGGGAAAGAGGAACACTGAAGCTTTCTTT	CASSISFRGKRNTEAFF
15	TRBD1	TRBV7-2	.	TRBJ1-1	TGTGCCAGCAGCCGGCGCAGGGGGCGGGACACTGAAGCTTTCTTT	CASSRRRGRDTEAFF
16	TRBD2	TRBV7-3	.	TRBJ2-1	TGTGCCAGCAGCTTAATGGAGACTAGCGGGAGACATGAGCAGTTCTTC	CASSLMETSGRHEQFF
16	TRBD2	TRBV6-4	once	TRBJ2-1	TGTGCCAGCAGTGACTCGATAGCGGGAGCCGCGCCTGAGCAGTTCTTC	CASSDSIAGAAPEQFF
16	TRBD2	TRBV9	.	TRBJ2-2	TGTGCCAGCAGCCCGCGACTAGCGGGGGCGGTCGGGGAGCTGTTTTTT	CASSPRLAGAVGELFF
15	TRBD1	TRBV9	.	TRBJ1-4	TGTGCCAGCAGCGTAGAGGGGACAGGGAGAGAAAAACTGTTTTTT	CASSVEGTGREKLFF
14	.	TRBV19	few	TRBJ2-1	TGTGCCAGTAACTCAGCGGAAAGGTACAATGAGCAGTTCTTC	CASNSAERYNEQFF
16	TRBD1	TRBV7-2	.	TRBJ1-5	TGTGCCAGCAGCGCCGCGAGGGGGCTCGGGATTCAGCCCCAGCATTTT	CASSAARGLGIQPQHF
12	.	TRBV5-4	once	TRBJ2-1	TGTGCCAGCAGTCGAAGGGGAAGTGAGCAGTTCTTC	CASSRRGSEQFF
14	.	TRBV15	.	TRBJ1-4	TGTGCCACCAGCAGAGATTATGGAGGAGAAAAACTGTTTTTT	CATSRDYGGEKLFF
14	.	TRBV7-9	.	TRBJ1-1	TGTGCCAGCAGCCCGGCCAGGGATGACACTGAAGCTTTCTTT	CASSPARDDTEAFF
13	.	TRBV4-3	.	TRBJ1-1	TGCGCCAGCAGCCAAGATCAGTACACTGAAGCTTTCTTT	CASSQDQYTEAFF
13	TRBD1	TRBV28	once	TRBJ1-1	TGTGCCACAAAAGACAGGGGGCGGACTGAAGCTTTCTTT	CATKDRGRTEAFF
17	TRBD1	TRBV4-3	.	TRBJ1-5	TGCGCCAGCAGCCAACCATTGGACAGGGGAAGCAATCAGCCCCAGCATTTT	CASSQPLDRGSNQPQHF
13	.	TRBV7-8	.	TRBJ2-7	TGTGCCAGCAGCTTGTTTCAGGGCGTATCCATTCTTTTC	CASSLFQGVSILF
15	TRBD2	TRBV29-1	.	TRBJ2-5	TGCAGCGTTGATGGGCTAGCGGGAGGTCTAGAGACCCAGTACTTC	CSVDGLAGGLETQYF
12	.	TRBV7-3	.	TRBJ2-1	TGTGCCAGCAGCGCCCTAAACAATGAGCAGTTCTTC	CASSALNNEQFF
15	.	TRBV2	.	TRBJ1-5	TGTGCCAGCAGATACAGGGACACTAAAAATCAGCCCCAGCATTTT	CASRYRDTKNQPQHF
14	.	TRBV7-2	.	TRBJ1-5	TGTGCCAGCAGTCTCACTTATAGCAATCAGCCCCAGCATTTT	CASSLTYSNQPQHF
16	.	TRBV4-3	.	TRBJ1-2	TGCGCCAGCAGCCCCGACAGAATTCGACCCCCGAATGGCTACACCTTC	CASSPDRIRPPNGYTF
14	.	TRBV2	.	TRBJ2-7	TGTGCCAGCAGTGAACCCCGGACAGCCTACGAGCAGTACTTC	CASSEPRTAYEQYF
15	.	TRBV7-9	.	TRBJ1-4	TGTGCCAGCAGCTCCACGGGGAGCGGAGTCGAAAAACTGTTTTTT	CASSSTGSGVEKLFF
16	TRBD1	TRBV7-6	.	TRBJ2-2	TGTGCCAGCAGCCTTATAGGGGGCAAGAACACCGGGGAGCTGTTTTTT	CASSLIGGKNTGELFF
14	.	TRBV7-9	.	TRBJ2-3	TGTGCCAGCAGCTTAGGGGCAGGGTCAGATACGCAGTATTTT	CASSLGAGSDTQYF
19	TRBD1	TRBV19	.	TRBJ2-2	TGTGCCAGTAGTTTAATACCAGGGGGCTCAGGAGAAGGAACCGGGGAGCTGTTTTTT	CASSLIPGGSGEGTGELFF
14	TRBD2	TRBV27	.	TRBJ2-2	TGTGCCAGCAGTTTATCGCGGGAGACCCGGGAGCTGTTTTTT	CASSLSRETRELFF
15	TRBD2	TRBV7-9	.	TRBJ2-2	TGTGCCAGCATATCGCGGGAGGGACGGACCGGGGAGCTGTTTTTT	CASISREGRTGELFF
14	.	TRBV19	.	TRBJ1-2	TGTGCCAGTAGGCGTGGACACCGAAACTATGGCTACACCTTC	CASRRGHRNYGYTF
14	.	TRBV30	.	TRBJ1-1	TGTGCCTGGAGTGGACAGGTGCTGAACACTGAAGCTTTCTTT	CAWSGQVLNTEAFF
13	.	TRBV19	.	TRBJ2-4	TGTGCCAGTAGCGACCTACAGGGTGAACTTCAGTACTTC	CASSDLQGELQYF
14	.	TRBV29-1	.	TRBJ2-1	TGCAGCGTTTCCTTGGCGGGACCTTACAATGAGCAGTTCTTC	CSVSLAGPYNEQFF
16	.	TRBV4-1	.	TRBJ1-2	TGCGCCAGCAGCCCGATACCGGGGGGGCTCTACTATGGCTACACCTTC	CASSPIPGGLYYGYTF
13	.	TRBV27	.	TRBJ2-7	TGTGCCAGCAGTTTTGACAGCTCCTACGAGCAGTACTTC	CASSFDSSYEQYF
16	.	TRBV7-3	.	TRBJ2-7	TGTGCCAGCAGCCCACGCAATTACGGGAAAGGGTACGAGCAGTACTTC	CASSPRNYGKGYEQYF
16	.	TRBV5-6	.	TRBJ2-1	TGTGCCAGCAGCTGGCCCCATTTAGGAGAGAACAATGAGCAGTTCTTC	CASSWPHLGENNEQFF